Each of the 20 T cell receptor beta chains below was sequenced from the same sample in a study of identical twins. TCRdb redid the calling of the 5' RACE reads with MiXCR, one entry per CDR3 protein. This sample has about 280,000 distinct CDR3 sequences; less than 9% occur once, and the top ten carry less than 2.5%. These same data were also listed under a study on yellow fever vaccine responses in identical twins.

Sequenced sample: memory (CD45RO+) T cells sorted from blood. The receptors were sampled from a woman younger than 35 in good health.

There are a few counts of this clonotype. The chain employs TRBV13 and TRBJ2-1; 7 bases fit TRBD2. After removal of 5 bases from V and 4 bases from J, the junction contained 5 bases not matched to a gene. The germline gives CDR1 PRHDT, CDR2 FYEKMQ (reference sequence). The CDR3 has 14 amino acids. The CDR3 here is CASSVAGVYNEQFF. The DNA for the CDR3 is TGTGCCAGCAGCGTGGCGGGAGTTTACAATGAGCAGTTCTTC.

This clonotype was seen ten or more times. The V call is TRBV12-3 or TRBV12-4, the J call TRBJ2-2; no definite D call. The ends were cut back, 7 bases at V and 4 bases at J, with 16 bases in the middle. This CDR3 region has 15 residues. The CDR3 coding sequence is TGTGCCAGCATATTAACCTTCGCGGCCACCGGGGAGCTGTTTTTT. Translated, it gives CASILTFAATGELFF.

This clonotype was seen at least ten times. The chain joins TRBV27 to TRBJ1-6; TRBD1 is a possible D gene (5 bases). V gave up 6 bases and J gave up 6 bases, with 12 bases separating them. From germline, CDR1 is MNHEY and CDR2 SMNVEV (reference sequence). The CDR3 has 14 amino acids. Written as DNA, the CDR3 is TGTGCCAGCAGACTGAACAGGAGTAATTCACCCCTCCACTTT. Translating gives CASRLNRSNSPLHF.

The table lists this clonotype with many counts. The J gene is TRBJ2-1, the V gene TRBV20-1; possible D gene TRBD2, 5 bases. The germline gives CDR1 DFQATT, CDR2 SNEGSKA (reference sequence). The CDR3 sequence is 12 residues long. V shed 7 bases and J shed 8 bases, with 15 bases lying between them. DNA of the CDR3: TGCAGTGTACTCTCGTGGCGGGATGAGCAGTTCTTC. Translating gives CSVLSWRDEQFF.

This rearrangement joins TRBV20-1 to TRBJ2-7; 7 bases match TRBD2. From germline, CDR1 is DFQATT and CDR2 SNEGSKA (reference sequence). The CDR3 is made up of 13 amino acids. The V gene end was trimmed by 1 base and the J gene end by 5 bases; junction bases not matched to a gene: 5. The CDR3 nucleotides are TGCAGTGCTAGAGGCGCCGGGACTAACGAGCAGTACGTC. Residues: CSARGAGTNEQYV.

This clonotype was counted only a few times. The gene calls are TRBV20-1 and TRBJ1-5; no firm D call. The V end was cut by 1 base, the J end by 0 bases, with 7 bases between. The CDR3 contains 14 residues. From germline, CDR1 is DFQATT and CDR2 SNEGSKA (reference sequence). CDR3: CSARGAFSNQPQHF. The CDR3 coding sequence is TGCAGTGCTAGAGGAGCGTTTAGCAATCAGCCCCAGCATTTT.

V gene TRBV3-1 combines with J gene TRBJ1-1; D gene unclear. V lost 2 bases, J lost 5 bases, and 6 bases lay in between. This CDR3 is built from 12 residues. The germline gives CDR1 LGHDT, CDR2 YNNKEL (reference sequence). The CDR3 DNA sequence: TGTGCCAGCAGCCAAACGAGGACTGAAGCTTTCTTT. This encodes CASSQTRTEAFF.

This clonotype was seen only a few times. The chain has TRBV28 and TRBJ2-7; 10 bases match TRBD2. Germline V lookup: CDR1 MDHEN, CDR2 SYDVKM. The V and J ends lost 5 bases and 3 bases, in that order; junction bases with no gene match: 4. CDR3 length: 14 amino acids. CDR3 sequence: CASSVAGGGYEQYF. DNA of the CDR3: TGTGCCAGCAGTGTAGCGGGAGGAGGCTACGAGCAGTACTTC.

This clonotype was detected a few times. The V call is TRBV6-5, the J call TRBJ1-5; TRBD1 is a possible D gene (6 bases). In germline, CDR1 is MNHEY, CDR2 SVGAGI. The CDR3 has 16 amino acids. Trimming took off 0 bases at V and 0 bases at J, with 9 bases between the two ends. For the CDR3, the DNA is TGTGCCAGCAGTTACTCGCGGACAGCTAGCAATCAGCCCCAGCATTTT. Amino acids: CASSYSRTASNQPQHF.

This clonotype occurred a few times. The rearrangement uses TRBV11-2 and TRBJ2-2, with a weak D call TRBD1 (6 bases). V lost 2 bases to trimming and J lost 6 bases, with 16 bases between them. CDR1 SGHAT and CDR2 FQNNGV come from the germline V gene. The CDR3 runs 16 residues. CDR3 in DNA: TGTGCCAGCAGCTTAAAACTTCAGGGGAAGGCCGGGGAGCTGTTTTTT. Translating it yields CASSLKLQGKAGELFF.

This clonotype was seen more than once but under ten times. The chain uses TRBV7-8 and TRBJ1-4; tentatively, D is TRBD1 (5 bases). The CDR3 extends over 12 amino acids. The V gene lost 5 bases and the J gene lost 12 bases, with 13 bases spanning the gap. CDR1 is SGHVS and CDR2 is FQNEAQ in the germline V gene. Here the CDR3 reads CASSVGLSELFF. Written as DNA, the CDR3 is TGTGCCAGCAGCGTGGGACTGTCGGAACTGTTTTTT. The full variable domain, rest sourced from reference TRBV7-8 and TRBJ1-4, is GAGVSQSPRYKVAKRGQDVALRCDPISGHVSLFWYQQALGQGPEFLTYFQNEAQLDKSGLPSDRFFAERPEGSVSTLKIQRTQQEDSAVYLCASSVGLSELFFGSGTQLSVL.

The gene calls are TRBV7-9 and TRBJ2-1; weak D call: TRBD1 (8 bases). The V end lost 8 bases, the J end lost 15 bases, and 26 bases lay between the germline ends. This CDR3 has 14 amino acids. CDR1 is SEHNR and CDR2 is FQNEAQ in the germline V gene (reference sequence). CDR3 in amino acids: CASYRGGQGAHPFF. As DNA, the CDR3 is TGTGCCAGCTACAGGGGGGGGCAGGGGGCGCATCCGTTCTTC.

This clonotype was detected a few times. The chain employs TRBV20-1 and TRBJ1-1; D may be TRBD1 (5 bases). CDR3 length: 13 residues. CDR1 is DFQATT, CDR2 SNEGSKA, per germline (reference sequence). The V end was cut by 3 bases, the J end by 0 bases, with 8 bases between. CDR3 DNA sequence: TGCAGTGCTAGTCGGGGGTTGAACACTGAAGCTTTCTTT. Protein: CSASRGLNTEAFF.

The sample holds a few counts of this clonotype. CDR3 region: CASSSRQGSVQYF. The DNA of the CDR3 is TGTGCCAGCAGCTCACGACAGGGTTCGGTGCAGTACTTC. This sequence joins TRBV7-3 and TRBJ2-7; TRBD1 matches 7 bases. The CDR3 totals 13 residues. Germline V lookup: CDR1 SGHTA, CDR2 FQGTGA. V shed 4 bases and J 9 bases; nucleotides not matched to a gene: 9.

This clonotype turned up a few times. One end of the junction does not line up with germline, which may come from a read error. The CDR3 sequence is CRASAGSYNEQFF. DNA of the CDR3: TGCAGGGCTAGCGCCGGCTCCTACAATGAGCAGTTCTTC. This rearrangement joins TRBV20-1 to TRBJ2-1; a weak D match, TRBD2 (6 bases). Germline CDR1 DFQATT, CDR2 SNEGSKA (reference sequence). There are 13 residues in the CDR3.

Ten or more counts support this clonotype. The CDR3 bases are TGTGCCAGCAGCCTTAGATCTAGCGGGAACCACAATGAGCAGTTCTTC. Encoded protein: CASSLRSSGNHNEQFF. The chain employs TRBV11-2 and TRBJ2-1; 9 nucleotides match TRBD2. CDR3 length: 16 residues. With V trimmed by 5 bases and J by 5 bases, 10 bases remained unmatched. The germline CDR1 and CDR2 sequences are SGHAT and FQNNGV.

Many counts were recorded for this clonotype. The J gene is TRBJ1-4, the V gene TRBV10-3; maybe TRBD1 (5 bases). Germline V gene lookup returns CDR1 ENHRY and CDR2 SYGVKD. The CDR3 runs to 14 residues. Trimming took 10 bases from V and 7 from J, leaving 19 bases between them. For the CDR3, the DNA is TGTGCCACCAAAAGCGGGACTAGTGGTGAAAAACTGTTTTTT. It translates to CATKSGTSGEKLFF.

The table lists this clonotype with a few counts. This chain connects TRBV10-3 to TRBJ2-1; 8 bases fit TRBD1. The CDR3 consists of 15 residues. V gave up 4 bases and J gave up 3 bases; unmatched junction bases: 5. Germline values: CDR1 ENHRY, CDR2 SYGVKD. CDR3 nucleotide sequence: TGTGCCATCAGTGTCGAGACAGGGGTCTACAATGAGCAGTTCTTC. It translates to CAISVETGVYNEQFF.

Many counts were recorded for this clonotype. The gene calls are TRBV15 and TRBJ1-1; D unresolved. This CDR3 contains 14 residues. Germline values: CDR1 LNHNV, CDR2 YYDKDF (reference sequence). V lost 1 base to trimming and J lost 6 bases, with 12 bases between them. CDR3 in DNA: TGTGCCACCAGCAGAGTTTCCCTTAACGCTGAAGCTTTCTTT. Its translation: CATSRVSLNAEAFF.

In this sample, this clonotype turned up many times. The V and J genes are TRBV5-1 and TRBJ2-5; the match to TRBD2 covers 7 bases. The CDR3 extends over 15 amino acids. CDR1 is SGHRS, CDR2 YFSETQ, per germline. V shed 0 bases, J shed 1 base, and the junction held 3 bases outside the gene matches. CDR3 in amino acids: CASSLGSGAQETQYF. CDR3 nucleotide sequence: TGCGCCAGCAGCTTGGGAAGCGGGGCCCAAGAGACCCAGTACTTC.